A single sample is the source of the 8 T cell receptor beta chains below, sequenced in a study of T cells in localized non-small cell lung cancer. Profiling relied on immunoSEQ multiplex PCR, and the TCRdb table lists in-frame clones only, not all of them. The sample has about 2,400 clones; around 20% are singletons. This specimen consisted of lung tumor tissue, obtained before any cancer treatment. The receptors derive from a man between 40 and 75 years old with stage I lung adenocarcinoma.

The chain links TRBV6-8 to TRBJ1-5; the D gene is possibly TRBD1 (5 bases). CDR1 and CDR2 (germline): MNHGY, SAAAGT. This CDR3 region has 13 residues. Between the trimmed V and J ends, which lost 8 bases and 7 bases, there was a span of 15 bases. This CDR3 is CASAYGGAQPQHF. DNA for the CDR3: TGTGCCAGCGCCTACGGAGGGGCCCAGCCCCAGCATTTT.

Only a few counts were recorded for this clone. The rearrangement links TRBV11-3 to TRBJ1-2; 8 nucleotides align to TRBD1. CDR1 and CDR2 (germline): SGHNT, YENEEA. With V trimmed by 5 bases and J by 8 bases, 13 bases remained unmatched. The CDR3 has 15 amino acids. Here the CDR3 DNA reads TGTGCCAGCAGCCCAAATACCGGGACAGGAGTCGGCTACACCTTC. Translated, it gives CASSPNTGTGVGYTF.

The CDR3 reads CASRPPQSVGELFF. CDR3 sequence (DNA): TGTGCCAGCAGGCCCCCCCAATCGGTCGGGGAGCTGTTTTTT. This chain connects TRBV6-8 to TRBJ2-2, with D uncertain. Trimming took 6 bases from V and 7 from J, leaving 15 bases between them. This CDR3 has 14 residues. Germline values: CDR1 MNHGY, CDR2 SAAAGT.

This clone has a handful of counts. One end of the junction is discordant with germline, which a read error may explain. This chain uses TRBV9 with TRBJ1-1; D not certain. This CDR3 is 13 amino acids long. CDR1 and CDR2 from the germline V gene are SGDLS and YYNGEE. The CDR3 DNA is TGTGCCAGCAGGGTAGACAAGAACACTGAAGCTTTCTTT. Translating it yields CASRVDKNTEAFF.

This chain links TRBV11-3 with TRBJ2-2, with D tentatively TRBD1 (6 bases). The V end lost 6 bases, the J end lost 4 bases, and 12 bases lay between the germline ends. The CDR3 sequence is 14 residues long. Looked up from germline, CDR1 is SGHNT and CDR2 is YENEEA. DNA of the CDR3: TGTGCCAGCAGGCAGGACAGACTCACCGGGGAGCTGTTTTTT. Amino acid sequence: CASRQDRLTGELFF. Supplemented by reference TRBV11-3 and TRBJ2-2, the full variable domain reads EAGVVQSPRYKIIEKKQPVAFWCNPISGHNTLYWYLQNLGQGPELLIRYENEEAVDDSQLPKDRFSAERLKGVDSTLKIQPAELGDSAVYLCASRQDRLTGELFFGEGSRLTVL.

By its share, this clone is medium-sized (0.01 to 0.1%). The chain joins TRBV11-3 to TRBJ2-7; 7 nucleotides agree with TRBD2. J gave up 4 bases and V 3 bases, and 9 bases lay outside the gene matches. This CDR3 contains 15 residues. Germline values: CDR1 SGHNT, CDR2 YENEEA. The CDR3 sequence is CASSLGGAAQYEQYF. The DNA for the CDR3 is TGTGCCAGCAGCTTGGGAGGGGCCGCACAATACGAGCAGTACTTC.

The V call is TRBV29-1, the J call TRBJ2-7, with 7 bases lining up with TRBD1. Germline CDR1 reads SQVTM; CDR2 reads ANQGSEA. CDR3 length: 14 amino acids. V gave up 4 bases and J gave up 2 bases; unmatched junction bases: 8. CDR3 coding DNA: TGCAGCGTTGTGCTGGGACAGAGAACCTACGAGCAGTACTTC. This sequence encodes CSVVLGQRTYEQYF.

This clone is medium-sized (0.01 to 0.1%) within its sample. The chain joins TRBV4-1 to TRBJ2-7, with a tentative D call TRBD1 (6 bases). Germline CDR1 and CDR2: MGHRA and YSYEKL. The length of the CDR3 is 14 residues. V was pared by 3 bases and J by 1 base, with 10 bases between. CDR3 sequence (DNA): TGCGCCAGCAGCCAGAGGGGGAAATCCTACGAGCAGTACTTC. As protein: CASSQRGKSYEQYF.